The 21 T cell receptor beta chains listed next were all sequenced from one sample in a study of control samples from healthy donors and cancer patients. The data were produced by immunoSEQ multiplex PCR, yet TCRdb's version contains in-frame clones alone and is incomplete. The table lists 70,000 or so clones, roughly 91% of them singletons. Sequenced sample: PBMCs. The receptors were gathered from a man in his sixties with lung cancer.

The chain links TRBV15 to TRBJ2-7; TRBD2 matches at 8 bases. CDR1 is LNHNV and CDR2 is YYDKDF in the germline V gene (reference sequence). CDR3 length: 14 residues. After removal of 2 bases from V and 1 base from J, the junction contained 1 base not matched to a gene. The CDR3 nucleotides read TGTGCCACCAGCAGAATAGCGGGGTCCTACGAGCAGTACGTC. This sequence encodes CATSRIAGSYEQYV.

The gene calls are TRBV10-3 and TRBJ1-2; D not resolved. CDR1 is ENHRY and CDR2 is SYGVKD in the germline V gene. The CDR3 covers 14 residues. Deletions cut 2 bases from V and 5 bases from J, with 12 bases between. The CDR3 DNA follows: TGTGCCATCAGTGAGAGTCGGCAGGATTATGGCTACACCTTC. Protein sequence: CAISESRQDYGYTF.

CDR3 DNA sequence: TGCGCCAGCAGTGTGTCAGGGGAAGGCACTGAAGCTTTCTTT. Protein product: CASSVSGEGTEAFF. The chain combines TRBV10-1 with TRBJ1-1, with TRBD1 as a possible D gene (6 bases). With 4 bases removed from V and 4 bases from J, the gap between germline ends came to 13 bases. The CDR3 length is 14 residues. The germline V gene encodes CDR1 WNHNN and CDR2 SYGVQD (reference sequence).

The V call is TRBV4-2, the J call TRBJ2-7, with TRBD1 identical over 7 bases. Germline values: CDR1 LGHNA, CDR2 YNFKEQ. There are 15 residues in the CDR3. After removal of 3 bases from V and 1 base from J, the junction contained 6 bases not matched to a gene. As DNA, the CDR3 is TGTGCCAGCAGCCAGCCCGGGACAGCTTCCTACGAGCAGTACTTC. Its protein is CASSQPGTASYEQYF.

The rearrangement links TRBV6-6 to TRBJ2-7, with 9 positions matching TRBD1. The ends lost 6 bases at V and 2 bases at J; junction bases unmatched: 8. This CDR3 contains 15 residues. Germline V lookup: CDR1 MNHNY, CDR2 SVGAGI (reference sequence). In nucleotides, the CDR3 is TGTGCCAGCAGAACTGGGACAGGGAGAACCTACGAGCAGTACTTC. Its translation is CASRTGTGRTYEQYF.

The chain uses TRBV30 and TRBJ2-2; D call uncertain. CDR1 GTSNPN and CDR2 SVGIG come from the germline V gene (reference sequence). CDR3 length equals 13 residues. V gave up 0 bases and J gave up 3 bases, with 5 bases separating them. As DNA, the CDR3 is TGTGCCTGGAGTGTAGGGTACACCGGGGAGCTGTTTTTT. Translated: CAWSVGYTGELFF.

The chain recombines TRBV3-1 (or the pseudogene TRBV3-2) with TRBJ1-1, with no clear D. V lost 1 base to trimming and J lost 12 bases, with 21 bases between them. Germline V gene data show CDR1 as LGHDT and CDR2 as YNNKEL (reference sequence). There are 15 residues in the CDR3. The CDR3 spells CASSQGRERALGTFF. CDR3 bases: TGTGCCAGCAGCCAAGGCCGCGAGCGAGCCCTGGGGACTTTCTTT.

This clone was counted only a few times. This rearrangement joins TRBV5-1 to TRBJ2-5; 13 bases are shared with TRBD2. The CDR3 has 15 amino acids. The V gene end was trimmed by 3 bases and the J gene end by 4 bases; junction bases not matched to a gene: 3. In germline, CDR1 is SGHRS, CDR2 YFSETQ. In nucleotides, the CDR3 is TGCGCCAGCAGCTCTGGACTAGCGGGGGTAGAGACCCAGTACTTC. It codes for CASSSGLAGVETQYF.

CDR3 sequence (DNA): TGTGCCAGCAGCCGACGACCGGGACAGGGTTTGGACGAGCAGTACTTC. Translation gives CASSRRPGQGLDEQYF. The rearrangement joins TRBV14 to TRBJ2-7, with 9 bases aligning to TRBD1. Germline CDR1 is SGHDN and CDR2 is FVKESK. This CDR3 contains 16 residues. The trim removed 4 bases at V and 5 bases at J, leaving 12 bases unmatched. The full variable domain, in which reference TRBV14 and TRBJ2-7 provide the parts outside the CDR3, is EAGVTQFPSHSVIEKGQTVTLRCDPISGHDNLYWYRRVMGKEIKFLLHFVKESKQDESGMPNNRFLAERTGGTYSTLKVQPAELEDSGVYFCASSRRPGQGLDEQYFGPGTRLTVT.

The CDR3: CASSPMGAGDAGTEAFF. Written as DNA, the CDR3 is TGTGCCAGCAGTCCCATGGGGGCGGGGGACGCGGGGACTGAAGCTTTCTTT. V is TRBV27 and J is TRBJ1-1; possibly TRBD1 for D (6 bases). V was pared by 5 bases and J by 5 bases, with 24 bases between. This CDR3 comprises 17 residues. Germline V gene lookup returns CDR1 MNHEY and CDR2 SMNVEV (reference sequence).

Only a few counts were recorded for this clone. The chain uses TRBV10-3 and TRBJ1-2; D not certain. Per the germline V gene, CDR1 is ENHRY and CDR2 is SYGVKD. This CDR3 comprises 12 residues. The V end was cut by 6 bases, the J end by 7 bases, with 12 bases between. CDR3 loop: CAISTTAIGYTF. CDR3 nucleotide sequence: TGTGCCATCAGCACTACAGCTATTGGCTACACCTTC.

The genes are TRBV7-3 and TRBJ2-5, with 13 bases aligning to TRBD2. CDR3 length equals 18 residues. V shed 5 bases, J shed 2 bases, and the junction held 11 bases outside the gene matches. Germline CDR1 reads SGHTA; CDR2 reads FQGTGA. The CDR3 here is CASSPRTSGGYQQETQYF. Here the CDR3 DNA reads TGTGCCAGCAGCCCTCGGACTAGCGGGGGCTACCAACAAGAGACCCAGTACTTC.

V and J are TRBV3-1 (or the pseudogene TRBV3-2) and TRBJ2-6, with 7 bases lining up with TRBD2. This CDR3 region has 15 residues. V shed 4 bases, J shed 4 bases, and the junction held 4 bases outside the gene matches. Germline lookup yields CDR1 LGHDT and CDR2 YNNKEL (reference sequence). DNA for the CDR3: TGTGCCAGCAGCCCTGCGGGGGACGGGGCCAACGTCCTGACTTTC. It translates to CASSPAGDGANVLTF.

This clone has just one count. The chain carries TRBV7-9 and TRBJ2-1, with 8 bases fitting TRBD2. V lost 1 base, J lost 15 bases, and 11 bases stayed unmatched. Germline loops: CDR1 SEHNR, CDR2 FQNEAQ (reference sequence). This CDR3 has 14 residues. This CDR3 is CASSLGAGGLQLFF. CDR3 DNA sequence: TGTGCCAGCAGCTTAGGGGCGGGGGGCCTTCAGTTGTTCTTC.

V and J are TRBV6-6 and TRBJ2-2, with D perhaps matching TRBD1 (7 bases). This CDR3 region has 17 residues. The germline V and J ends were trimmed by 5 bases and 2 bases, with 18 bases remaining between them. CDR1 is MNHNY and CDR2 is SVGAGI in the germline V gene (reference sequence). The DNA for the CDR3 is TGTGCCAGCAGTCGACAGTCGACAGGGACTAACACCGGGGAGCTGTTTTTT. This encodes CASSRQSTGTNTGELFF.

The chain's CDR3 is CASSPPGTSNTGELFF. CDR3 in DNA: TGTGCCAGCAGCCCTCCTGGGACATCGAACACCGGGGAGCTGTTTTTT. This chain uses TRBV7-3 with TRBJ2-2; D may be TRBD1 (6 bases). This CDR3 region has 16 residues. Germline CDR1 and CDR2: SGHTA and FQGTGA. Trimming pared 5 bases from V and 0 bases from J, leaving 13 bases between.

The table lists this clone with a count of one. Other DNA sequences in this sample translate to the same CDR3. The chain links TRBV12-3 or TRBV12-4 to TRBJ1-5; D remains ambiguous. The CDR3 covers 13 residues. Trimming shortened V by 1 base and J by 11 bases, and 12 bases separated the two germline ends. The CDR3 DNA sequence: TGTGCCAGCAGTTTAGGGGAGGGTGGGGCCCAGCATTTT. This codes for CASSLGEGGAQHF.

The V and J genes are TRBV30 and TRBJ2-5; D uncertain. Germline V gene sequence: CDR1 GTSNPN, CDR2 SVGIG (reference sequence). Trimming removed 0 bases from V and 5 bases from J, with 7 bases in between. The CDR3 covers 12 residues. In nucleotides, the CDR3 is TGTGCCTGGAGTGTACAAGGGGAGACCCAGTACTTC. It is translated as CAWSVQGETQYF.

This clone occurred once. The rearrangement links TRBV27 to TRBJ1-5; 7 bases align to TRBD1. The CDR3 extends over 15 amino acids. Germline assignment: CDR1 MNHEY and CDR2 SMNVEV (reference sequence). Trimming removed 4 bases from V and 0 bases from J; junction bases left unmatched: 3. This CDR3 is CASSWDSYSNQPQHF. CDR3 DNA: TGTGCCAGCAGTTGGGACAGCTATAGCAATCAGCCCCAGCATTTT.

The chain uses TRBV19 and TRBJ1-6; D remains ambiguous. Trimming cost V 3 bases and J 7 bases, with 10 bases left between them. Germline V gene data show CDR1 as LNHDA and CDR2 as SQIVND (reference sequence). The CDR3 is 14 amino acids. The CDR3, as DNA: TGTGCCAGTAGTATTGAGTTGGGCAATTCACCCCTCCACTTT. Translated: CASSIELGNSPLHF.

The chain has TRBV9 and TRBJ1-1; D gene unclear. The CDR3 has 15 residues. The germline V gene has CDR1 SGDLS and CDR2 YYNGEE. The ends were cut back, 1 base at V and 1 base at J, with 11 bases in the middle. The CDR3 bases are TGTGCCAGCAGCGTAAGTAGAGTCGGGAACACTGAAGCTTTCTTT. Amino acids: CASSVSRVGNTEAFF.